The source of this T cell receptor beta chain is a study of tumor-infiltrating lymphocytes in primary liver carcinoma. Study summary: All lesions had stage T1-T3 N0M0 and roughly 4.2 to 10 cm widths.

Note on this clonotype: Its antigen is not identified.

Study-level results: The study found tumor-adjacent and tumor-blood pairs overlapped less than tumor region pairs. The 250 largest clones made up significantly more of tumor than blood repertoires (p = 0.039).

The study co-extracted DNA and RNA from about 19-30 mg of unsorted bulk tissue. Patients showed chronic HBV infection and an absence of prior treatment. TCR beta cDNA was made from roughly 500 ng total RNA with a constant-region primer. Slightly modified ARM-PCR served as the procedure for the TCR beta libraries. These libraries came from three rounds of nested multiplex PCR. TCRdb redid the calling of the multiplex PCR reads with MiXCR, one entry per CDR3 protein. The table includes 90,000 to 150,000 distinct CDR3 sequences, under 70% detected once. Sequenced: tumor-adjacent normal liver tissue. This TCR came from a woman aged 60-70 years with primary liver carcinoma and hepatitis B virus infection.

This CDR3 is CSVEYPDPLRNEQFF. The DNA of the CDR3 is TGCAGCGTTGAATACCCCGACCCTCTTCGGAATGAGCAGTTCTTC. The V gene is TRBV29-1, the J gene TRBJ2-1; D call uncertain. This CDR3 has 15 residues. V gave up 2 bases and J gave up 7 bases, with 18 bases separating them. Germline V gene data show CDR1 as SQVTM and CDR2 as ANQGSEA.